This entry concerns a single TCR beta chain. The sample belongs to a study of siplizumab effects on memory and regulatory T cells. This table comes from immunoSEQ multiplex PCR, and its TCRdb copy is limited to in-frame clones, with some not included. The sample holds approximately 100,000 clones, around 93% seen once. From germline, CDR1 is MNHNS and CDR2 SASEGT. V lost 2 bases and J 6 bases, leaving 8 bases between the germline ends. The CDR3 consists of 14 residues. The receptor was derived from a human donor in good health. The rearrangement links TRBV6-1 to TRBJ1-6; possible D gene TRBD1, 5 bases. Input material: non-Treg CD4+ T cells sorted from blood. The CDR3 sequence: CASSEQGGNSPLHF. The DNA of the CDR3 is TGTGCCAGCAGTGAACAGGGAGGTAATTCACCCCTCCACTTT.